This T cell receptor (beta chain) was documented in a study of breast tumors, draining lymph nodes, adjacent tissues. The table lists this clonotype with many counts. Its specificity is unknown. Study-level results: The lymph node origin of tumor T cells was framed as consistent with a hypothesis, not demonstrated. Tumor repertoires ranked between lymph nodes and nontumor tissue in diversity, with V and J gene preferences. Data fit most tumor T cells coming from lymph node, expanding in tumor. Luminal-like breast cancer showed significantly greater tumor-nontumor repertoire similarity than basal-like breast cancer did.

The V and J ends lost 0 bases and 5 bases, in that order; junction bases with no gene match: 2. This CDR3 comprises 15 residues. The germline V gene has CDR1 SGHTS and CDR2 YDEGEE. Axillary draining lymph nodes of breast cancer patients supplied the node samples. Via MiXCR, TCRdb re-called the multiplex PCR reads, giving one row per CDR3 protein. The sample has over 100,000 distinct CDR3 sequences; approximately 20% are singletons. The sample was axillary lymph node tissue. This rearrangement joins TRBV5-8 to TRBJ2-1, with 10 bases identical to TRBD2. The source of this sequence is a female donor with breast cancer. Some clones in this sample may be carry-over from other donors' samples. CDR3: CASSLELAGNNEQFF. CDR3 DNA sequence: TGTGCCAGCAGCTTGGAACTAGCGGGAAACAATGAGCAGTTCTTC.